The clone carrying this T cell receptor beta chain was observed a few times. This entry belongs to a study of T-cell reconstitution after alpha-beta-depleted transplantation in children. For TCRbeta, the library was prepared with unique molecular identifiers. TCRdb redid the calling of the PCR reads with MiXCR, one entry per CDR3 protein. The profile covers hundreds of thousands of distinct CDR3 sequences, with about 10% appearing a single time and less than 4.5% taken by the ten largest. The source material was PBMCs from the stem cell graft donor, sampled from the stem cell graft. The receptor's source is a human donor who donated a stem cell graft to a child with acute myeloid leukemia.

The CDR3 here is CASSQDRHPYSDTQYF. The CDR3 DNA sequence: TGCGCCAGCAGCCAAGATCGGCACCCCTACTCAGATACGCAGTATTTT. The gene calls are TRBV4-3 and TRBJ2-3, with D unresolved. The germline gives CDR1 LGHNA, CDR2 YSLEER. This CDR3 has 16 residues. The ends were cut back, 0 bases at V and 4 bases at J, with 14 bases in the middle.